Listed below are T cell receptor beta chains from one sample, sequenced in a study of beta chain features in type 1 diabetes. The method was immunoSEQ multiplex PCR; TCRdb's version includes in-frame clones alone and lacks a portion of them. Among under 200,000 clones listed, 9% to 12% were seen once. Sequencing was carried out using central memory CD4+ T cells from blood. The receptors originated from a man between 25 and 39 years old with type 1 diabetes. Both conserved end residues are part of each CDR3. The D gene is left open where the match is weak. Clone size, where shown, is once, few, many, or a class for clones that have expanded.

v_gene	j_gene	d_gene	abundance	CDR3nt	CDR3aa
TRBV5-1	TRBJ2-7	NA	NA	TGCGCCAGCAGCCTAGATACAGGGCTGTCGAAGCAGTACTTC	CASSLDTGLSKQYF
TRBV28	TRBJ1-2	NA	once	TGTGCCAGCAGGTCGACAGGCTCTAACTATGGCTACACCTTC	CASRSTGSNYGYTF
TRBV7-9	TRBJ1-5	NA	NA	TGTGCCAGCAGCCTTCAGGGGAGCAATCAGCCCCAGCATTTT	CASSLQGSNQPQHF
TRBV9	TRBJ2-3	NA	NA	TGTGCCAGCAGCTCAGGCCCGGGCACAGATACGCAGTATTTT	CASSSGPGTDTQYF
TRBV5-6	TRBJ1-2	TRBD1	few	TGTGCCAGCAGCACGAGGGACAGCCCCTATGGCTACACCTTC	CASSTRDSPYGYTF
TRBV5-1	TRBJ2-1	NA	NA	TGCGCCAGCAGCTTGGACCAAGGAGCCTACAATGAGCAGTTCTTC	CASSLDQGAYNEQFF
TRBV29-1	TRBJ1-2	TRBD1	NA	TGCAGCGCTGGACAGGGGGCTGACTATGGCTACACCTTC	CSAGQGADYGYTF
TRBV30	TRBJ2-3	TRBD2	NA	TGTGCCTGGAGGGAAAGCGGGAGTGGTAGAAACACAGATACGCAGTATTTT	CAWRESGSGRNTDTQYF
TRBV19	TRBJ1-2	NA	few	TGTGCCAGTAGCTCCTCGGCGGGGATCGATGGCTACACCTTC	CASSSSAGIDGYTF
TRBV6-6	TRBJ2-7	TRBD1	few	TGTGCCAGCAGTAAGCCGGGACAGACATCCTACGAGCAGTACTTC	CASSKPGQTSYEQYF
TRBV5-1	TRBJ2-1	TRBD2	few	TGCGCCAGCAGCTTGGGTATTACTAGCGGGGCGGGGAATGAGCAGTTCTTC	CASSLGITSGAGNEQFF
TRBV4-1	TRBJ2-1	TRBD2	few	TGCGCCAGCAGCCCAGGGTCTAGCGGGAGAGGCGCCTACAATGAGCAGTTCTTC	CASSPGSSGRGAYNEQFF
TRBV19	TRBJ2-1	TRBD2	NA	TGTGCCAGTAGTACACGCGGGGCGGGAGGGCTATACAATGAGCAGTTCTTC	CASSTRGAGGLYNEQFF
TRBV29-1	TRBJ2-7	TRBD2	few	TGCAGCGTTGGCGGGAGGGCCGGAGACGAGCAGTACTTC	CSVGGRAGDEQYF
TRBV6-5	TRBJ2-7	NA	few	TGTGCCAGCAGTCGGGAAACAGGGCGCGAGCAGTACTTC	CASSRETGREQYF
TRBV28	TRBJ2-7	NA	NA	TGTGCCAGCAGTGCCATTAAGCGCTCCGGATACGAGCAGTACTTC	CASSAIKRSGYEQYF
TRBV4-3	TRBJ1-2	TRBD1	NA	TGCGCCAGCAGCCAAGTAACAGGGGGTAGCTATGGCTACACCTTC	CASSQVTGGSYGYTF
TRBV5-1	TRBJ2-1	TRBD2	NA	TGCGCCAGCAGCTTGGTGGCGGGAGGGTACAATGAGCAGTTCTTC	CASSLVAGGYNEQFF
TRBV4-1	TRBJ2-1	TRBD2	NA	TGCGCCAGCAGCCATGGGGTAGCGGGGGGTAGGAATGAGCAGTTCTTC	CASSHGVAGGRNEQFF
TRBV19	TRBJ1-5	NA	NA	TGTGCCAGTAGTATAATGGGCAGGGTCAATCAGCCCCAGCATTTT	CASSIMGRVNQPQHF